One TCR beta chain is described in this entry. The antigen is unknown. This CDR3 is built from 16 residues. Trimming left V 5 bases short and J 0 bases short, with 16 bases between. Germline lookup yields CDR1 SGHVS and CDR2 FNYEAQ. This sample was taken from a study of T-cell memory formation after mild COVID-19. General study results and limits: Clones that shrank (day 15 to 85) were balanced CD4/CD8, whereas later expanders leaned CD4+. Pre-infection memory harbored some responding clones, suggesting cross-reactive memory joined.

UMIs and sample barcodes were carried by the TCR alpha and TCR beta cDNA libraries that 5'RACE produced using constant-segment primers. TCRdb itself ran the 5' RACE reads through MiXCR, one entry per CDR3 protein. The repertoire holds 290,000 or so distinct CDR3 sequences, with less than 20% as singletons. The rearrangement links TRBV7-6 to TRBJ1-1, with D possibly matching TRBD1 (6 bases). The sequencing sample was made of PBMCs or a T cell subset sorted from them (not recorded which). This TCR derives from a man aged 18 to 35 who had mild COVID-19 (a few samples of this study predate the infection). Cell type and time point are not known. The CDR3 is CASSLTRQDMNTEAFF. The CDR3 DNA reads TGTGCCAGCAGCCTAACCCGACAGGATATGAACACTGAAGCTTTCTTT.